This T cell receptor (beta chain) is from a study of T cell responses to AZD1222 COVID-19 vaccine. Across the whole study: Pooled samples include second doses given at about 4 or 12 weeks. The study's findings and limits: No day 14 peak samples; only post-peak repertoires were characterized. Nearly half of spike-specific TCRs reportedly target variant regions that are unmutated in the B.1.351 and B.1.1.7 variants.

Trimming took off 2 bases at V and 6 bases at J, with 7 bases between the two ends. Germline V CDR1 and CDR2: SEHNR, FQNEAQ (reference sequence). The CDR3 extends over 12 amino acids. Assay: immunoSEQ multiplex PCR; the TCRdb copy retains only in-frame clones and omits some. This table holds tens of thousands of clones, less than 85% found once. The table lists this clone with a count of one. Its antigen is as yet unknown. The TCR was taken from an adult in good health. The V gene is TRBV7-9, the J gene TRBJ1-2; D remains ambiguous. The sequencing here drew on peripheral blood, taken on day 0 of AZD1222 vaccination. CDR3 in DNA: TGTGCCAGCAGCTTACAGGCGGATGGCTACACCTTC. It is translated as CASSLQADGYTF. Looking up the rest from reference TRBV7-9 and TRBJ1-2 gives the full variable domain: DTGVSQNPRHKITKRGQNVTFRCDPISEHNRLYWYRQTLGQGPEFLTYFQNEAQLEKSRLLSDRFSAERPKGSFSTLEIQRTEQGDSAMYLCASSLQADGYTFGSGTRLTVV.